Listed here is a single T cell receptor (beta chain). Its antigen remains unidentified. This record belongs to a study of T cell repertoires in cytomegalovirus infection. As for the study in general: The authors relied on CMV epitopes, both recently identified HLA-C-restricted and well-studied HLA-B-restricted. Public TCR beta signatures marked donors with CMV infection and the matching HLA. The study's findings and limits: HLA-C-restricted, CMV-specific TCR beta clonotypes were dominant ex vivo.

TCRdb reprocessed the reads via MiXCR and lists one record per CDR3 protein. The table has around 770,000 distinct CDR3 sequences, approximately 32% seen once. The sequences come from cultured CD8+ T cells from PBMCs, collected from culture after CMV antigen stimulation. The clonotype was recovered from a human donor in good health (CMV status not recorded). Some clones in this sample may be carry-over from other donors' samples.

The CDR3 DNA reads as TGTGCCAGCAGTTACTTCGGGGGGGGGTACAATGAGCAGTTCTTC. It is translated as CASSYFGGGYNEQFF. This sequence joins TRBV6-5 and TRBJ2-1, with 8 nucleotides matching TRBD2. The length of the CDR3 is 15 residues. J lost 4 bases, V lost 1 base, and 3 bases had no gene match. Germline loops: CDR1 MNHEY, CDR2 SVGAGI.